The following is a TCR beta chain sequence with its context. The data are from a study of blood T cell repertoires in COVID-19. Per germline, CDR1 SQVTM and CDR2 ANQGSEA. Trimming took 7 bases from V and 4 from J, leaving 16 bases between them. The CDR3 is 13 residues long. The repertoire was sequenced with immunoSEQ multiplex PCR; TCRdb's copy has only in-frame clones and lacks some. Of 85,000 to 100,000 clones detected, roughly 75% appear once; the ten largest clones hold roughly 8.6%. The sequence was obtained from a man aged 50 to 60 who had recovered from COVID-19. This rearrangement joins TRBV29-1 to TRBJ2-5, with D perhaps TRBD2 (6 bases). Source material: peripheral blood. The CDR3 DNA follows: TGCAGCGCCCGTGGACTACTAGGAGAGACCCAGTACTTC. This gives the protein CSARGLLGETQYF.